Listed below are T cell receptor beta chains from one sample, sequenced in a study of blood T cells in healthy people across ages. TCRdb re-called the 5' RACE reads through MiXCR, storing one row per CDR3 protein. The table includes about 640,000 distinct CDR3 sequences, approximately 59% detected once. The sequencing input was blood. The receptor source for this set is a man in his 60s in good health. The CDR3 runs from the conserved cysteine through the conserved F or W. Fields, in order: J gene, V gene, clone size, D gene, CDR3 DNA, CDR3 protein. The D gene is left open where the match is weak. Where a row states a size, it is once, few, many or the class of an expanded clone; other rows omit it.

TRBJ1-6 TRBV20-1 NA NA TGCAGTGCTAGCGGCCAGGTTGGGAGCTCCTATAATTCACCCCTCCACTTT CSASGQVGSSYNSPLHF
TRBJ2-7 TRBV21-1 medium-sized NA TGTGCCAGCAGCAAAGTGGGGGACAGCGTGACCTACGAGCAGTACTTC CASSKVGDSVTYEQYF
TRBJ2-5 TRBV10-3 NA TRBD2 TGTGCCATCGGGACTAGCGGGGCCCAAGAGACCCAGTACTTC CAIGTSGAQETQYF
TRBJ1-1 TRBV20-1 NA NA TGCAGTGCTAGTCGGGGCTCAGAAGCTTTCTTT CSASRGSEAFF
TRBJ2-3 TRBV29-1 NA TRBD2 TGCAGCGTTGTTCCCGGACTAGTCACAGATACGCAGTATTTT CSVVPGLVTDTQYF
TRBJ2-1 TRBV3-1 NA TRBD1 TGTGCCAGCAGCCGGGGGACAGGAAGAGATGAGCAGTTCTTC CASSRGTGRDEQFF
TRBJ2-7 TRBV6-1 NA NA TGTGCCAGCGGCGGGGGACAGAACTACGAGCAGTACTTC CASGGGQNYEQYF
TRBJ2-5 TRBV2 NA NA TGTGCCAGCACCCCAGGGTTCAATGAGCAGTACTTC CASTPGFNEQYF
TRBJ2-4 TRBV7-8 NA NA TGTGCCAGCAGCCCCGTAGCAGGGTGGGTGCAGTACTTC CASSPVAGWVQYF
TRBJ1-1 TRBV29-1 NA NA TGCAGCGTGGGAGGGCTCATGAACACTGAGGCTTTCTTT CSVGGLMNTEAFF
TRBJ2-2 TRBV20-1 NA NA TGCAGTGCTAGAGGACAGACGAACACCGGGGAGCTGTTTTTT CSARGQTNTGELFF
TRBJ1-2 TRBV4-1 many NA TGCGCCAGCAGCCAAGATCCGCCAGTTTTCGGGCGCTATGGCTACACCTTC CASSQDPPVFGRYGYTF